Sequencing of this TCR beta chain was carried out in a study of patients and donors after allogeneic stem cell transplantation (TCRdb year 2020). Remarks on this clonotype: The clone's antigen remains unknown. No base qualities exist here, and no much larger clone lies one base off it.

V is trimmed back by 4 bases and J by 5 bases, and the junction contains 9 bases that no gene match accounts for. As encoded in the germline V gene (reference sequence), CDR1 is LGHDT while CDR2 is YNNKEL. The CDR3 goes from the cysteine to the phenylalanine over 16 residues. Only the CDR3 part of the read is kept: 48 bases, read in frame from the first base. Preparation of the library involved RT-PCR. Sequencer: NextSeq 550. TCRdb's own reprocessing of the public reads used fastp at Q25 and MiXCR and kept productive beta chains. Every CDR3 protein is listed once, alongside the most common genes and DNA of its rows. The sample table contains 920,000 or so distinct CDR3 sequences; only one count was recorded for about 20% of them. The top ten constitute 5% to 6.5% of the sample.

The sample taken for sequencing was blood, either unsorted or a sorted T cell fraction (not recorded which). The chain employs TRBV3-1 and TRBJ2-3; 10 nucleotides in the junction match TRBD2. The sequence derives from a human donor who was either an allogeneic HSCT recipient or a stem cell or donor lymphocyte infusion donor (not recorded which). It is not recorded whose cells these are; they may come from a transplant donor. The CDR3 protein sequence reads: CASSPRLAGAKDTQYF. The DNA sequence is as follows: TGTGCCAGCAGCCCCCGGCTAGCGGGAGCAAAAGATACGCAGTATTTT.